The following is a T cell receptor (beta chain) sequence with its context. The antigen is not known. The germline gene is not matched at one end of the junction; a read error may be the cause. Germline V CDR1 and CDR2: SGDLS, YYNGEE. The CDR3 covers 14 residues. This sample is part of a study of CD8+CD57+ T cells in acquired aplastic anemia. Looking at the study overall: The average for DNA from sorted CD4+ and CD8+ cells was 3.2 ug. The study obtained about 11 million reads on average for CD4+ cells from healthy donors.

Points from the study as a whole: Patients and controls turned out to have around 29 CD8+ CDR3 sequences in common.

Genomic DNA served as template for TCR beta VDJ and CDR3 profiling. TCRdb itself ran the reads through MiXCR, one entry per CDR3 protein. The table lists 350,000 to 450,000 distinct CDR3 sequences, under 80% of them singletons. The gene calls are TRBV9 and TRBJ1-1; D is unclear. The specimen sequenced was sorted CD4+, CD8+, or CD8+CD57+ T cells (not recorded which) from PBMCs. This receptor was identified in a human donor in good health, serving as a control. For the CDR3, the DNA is TGCGCCAGCAGCGTAAGCCCCCGACGGAGTGAAGATTTCTTT. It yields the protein CASSVSPRRSEDFF.